The entry below gives a single T cell receptor (beta chain) sequence along with its context. This CDR3 contains 15 residues. After removal of 5 bases from V and 4 bases from J, the junction contained 6 bases not matched to a gene. From germline, CDR1 is WNHNN and CDR2 SYGVQD (reference sequence). Assay: immunoSEQ multiplex PCR; the TCRdb copy retains only in-frame clones and omits some. The data show approximately 100,000 clones, 90% to 95% seen once. The data derive from a study of T cell changes during pregnancy in multiple sclerosis. The source of this sequence is a female donor with multiple sclerosis, enrolled in a pregnancy study. The source was peripheral blood, collected before pregnancy. The chain uses TRBV10-1 and TRBJ2-1; 9 bases are a match to TRBD1. This CDR3 is CASSFGTGNYNEQFF. The CDR3 DNA reads TGCGCCAGCAGTTTCGGGACAGGGAATTACAATGAGCAGTTCTTC.